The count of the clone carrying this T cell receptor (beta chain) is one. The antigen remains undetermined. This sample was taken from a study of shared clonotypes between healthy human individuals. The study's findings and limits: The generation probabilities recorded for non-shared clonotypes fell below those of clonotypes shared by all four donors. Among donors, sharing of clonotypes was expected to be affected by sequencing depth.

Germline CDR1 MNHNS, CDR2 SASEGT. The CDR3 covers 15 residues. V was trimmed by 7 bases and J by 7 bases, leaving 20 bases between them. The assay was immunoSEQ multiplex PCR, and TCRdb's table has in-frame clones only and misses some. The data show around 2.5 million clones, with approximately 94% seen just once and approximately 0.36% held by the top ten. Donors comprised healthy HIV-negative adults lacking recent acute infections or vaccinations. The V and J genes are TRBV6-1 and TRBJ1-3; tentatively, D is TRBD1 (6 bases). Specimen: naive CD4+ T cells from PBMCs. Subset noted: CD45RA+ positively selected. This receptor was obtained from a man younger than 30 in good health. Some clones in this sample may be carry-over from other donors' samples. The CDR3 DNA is TGTGCCAGCACCACCGGGACAAGTCTGCGTAACACCATATATTTT. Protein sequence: CASTTGTSLRNTIYF.